This TCR beta chain is from a study of blood T cell repertoires in COVID-19. Using immunoSEQ multiplex PCR, the repertoire was profiled, and TCRdb retains in-frame clones only, with some absent. The sample comprises about 160,000 clones, roughly 90% of which are singletons, and around 7% rests with the top ten. This TCR was sampled from a woman aged 45 to 65 who had recovered from COVID-19. What was sequenced was PBMCs or T cells enriched from blood (not recorded which).

The CDR3 DNA reads TGTGCCAGCAGCCCCCGGGGAATCTCCTACAATGAGCAGTTCTTC. It codes for CASSPRGISYNEQFF. The genes are TRBV7-2 and TRBJ2-1; a weak D match, TRBD2 (5 bases). Trimming took off 5 bases at V and 0 bases at J, with 11 bases between the two ends. Germline V gene lookup returns CDR1 SGHTA and CDR2 FQGNSA. The length of the CDR3 is 15 residues.